This T cell receptor beta chain derives from a study of blood T cell repertoires in COVID-19. The wider study: The United States, Italy and Spain were the sources of the acute and convalescent COVID-19 samples.

Under the authors' procedure: Cell counts per sample came from amplifying reference gene primers. Measured with immunoSEQ multiplex PCR; TCRdb has only the in-frame clones, and not every one. V, J and clone size derive from that table, while D and trimming were established from the DNA sequence. The table records tens of thousands of clones, 80% to 90% of them present only once. Per germline, CDR1 SGHTA and CDR2 FQGNSA. This CDR3 is built from 11 residues. Between the trimmed V and J ends, which lost 5 bases and 6 bases, there was a span of 6 bases. The clonotype was recovered from an elderly woman with acute or convalescent COVID-19. Sequencing was carried out using peripheral blood. The V call is TRBV7-2, the J call TRBJ2-3; D uncertain. The CDR3 loop is CASSLSDTQYF. The DNA for the CDR3 is TGTGCCAGCAGCCTCAGTGATACGCAGTATTTT.